The T cell receptor (beta chain) described here comes from a study of blood T cells in healthy people across ages. Study conclusions and caveats: Investigators viewed diversity estimates from one million T cells as underestimates, the study reported. There was a strong correlation between TCR beta diversity and naive T cell percentage. Across the age range, TCR beta diversity per million T cells fell in a roughly linear way.

On this clonotype itself: Its antigen remains unidentified.

Isolation yielded PBMCs, at least 6 million per sample, in every case. Germline values: CDR1 DFQATT, CDR2 SNEGSKA (reference sequence). The CDR3 is 13 amino acids. V was clipped by 0 bases and J by 8 bases; unmatched bases: 4. The second PCR ran about 6 to 11 cycles with a sample-barcoded 5' primer and J-beta primers. TCRdb recomputed calls from the 5' RACE reads with MiXCR, one row per CDR3 protein. Among 550,000 to 600,000 distinct CDR3 sequences listed, roughly 48% were seen once. V gene TRBV20-1 combines with J gene TRBJ2-1; 7 nucleotides align to TRBD2. The sequence was obtained from an elderly man in good health. Sequencing was done on a sample of blood. The CDR3 coding sequence is TGCAGTGCTAGAGATGGGAGGGTCTATGAGCAGTTCTTC. It translates to CSARDGRVYEQFF.